Given below is one T cell receptor (beta chain) in context. Germline assignment: CDR1 LNHDA and CDR2 SQIVND (reference sequence). This CDR3 comprises 16 residues. The V gene end was trimmed by 4 bases and the J gene end by 0 bases; junction bases not matched to a gene: 7. The data stem from a study of blood T cell repertoires in COVID-19. Whole-study context: T cells, B-cell-depleted T cells, or PBMCs provided the cDNA or gDNA that served as material.

Profiling relied on immunoSEQ multiplex PCR, and the TCRdb table lists in-frame clones only, not all of them. The data show 250,000 to 350,000 clones, 90% seen once. Participants had their cohort set by participant-reported clinical history. The chain is built from TRBV19 and TRBJ2-3; 7 positions match TRBD2. This receptor was identified in a woman under 30 with acute COVID-19. Sequencing was carried out using PBMCs or T cells enriched from blood (not recorded which). The CDR3 DNA sequence: TGTGCCAGTAGTAGATCTAGCGGCTCTAGCACAGATACGCAGTATTTT. It encodes CASSRSSGSSTDTQYF.